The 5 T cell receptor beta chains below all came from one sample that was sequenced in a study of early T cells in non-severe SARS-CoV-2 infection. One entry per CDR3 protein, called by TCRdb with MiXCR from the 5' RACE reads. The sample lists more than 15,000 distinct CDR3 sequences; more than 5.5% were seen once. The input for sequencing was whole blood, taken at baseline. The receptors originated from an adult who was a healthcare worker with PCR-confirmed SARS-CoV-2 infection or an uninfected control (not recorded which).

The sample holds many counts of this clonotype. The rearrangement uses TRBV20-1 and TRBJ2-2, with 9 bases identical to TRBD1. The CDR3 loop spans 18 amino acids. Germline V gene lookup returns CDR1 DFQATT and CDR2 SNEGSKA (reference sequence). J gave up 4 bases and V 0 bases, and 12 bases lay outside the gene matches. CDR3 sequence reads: CSARETEADRGVTGELFF. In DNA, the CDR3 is TGCAGTGCTAGAGAAACGGAAGCCGACAGGGGGGTCACCGGGGAGCTGTTTTTT.

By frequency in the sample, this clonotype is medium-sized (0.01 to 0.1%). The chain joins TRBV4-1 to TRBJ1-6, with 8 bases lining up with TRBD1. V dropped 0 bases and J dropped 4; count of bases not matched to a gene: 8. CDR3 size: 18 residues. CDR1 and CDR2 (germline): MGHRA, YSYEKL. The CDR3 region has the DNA TGCGCCAGCAGCCAAGATAACACAGGGGGGGCGTATAATTCACCCCTCCACTTT. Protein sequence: CASSQDNTGGAYNSPLHF.

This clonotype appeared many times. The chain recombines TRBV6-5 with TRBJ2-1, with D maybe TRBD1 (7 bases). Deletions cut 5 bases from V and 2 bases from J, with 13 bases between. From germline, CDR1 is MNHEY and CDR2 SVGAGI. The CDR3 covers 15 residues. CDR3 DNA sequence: TGTGCCAGCAGTCCTCGCGGGACAGCCTACAATGAGCAGTTCTTC. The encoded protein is CASSPRGTAYNEQFF.

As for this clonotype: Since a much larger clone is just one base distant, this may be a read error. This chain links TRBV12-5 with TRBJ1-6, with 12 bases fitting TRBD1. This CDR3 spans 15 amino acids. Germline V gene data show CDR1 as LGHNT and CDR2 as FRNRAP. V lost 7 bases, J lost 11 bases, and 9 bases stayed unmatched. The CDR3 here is CASVSGQGAGTPLHF. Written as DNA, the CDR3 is TGTGCTAGTGTCTCGGGACAGGGGGCTGGAACACCCCTCCACTTT. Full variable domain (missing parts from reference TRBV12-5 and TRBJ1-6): DARVTQTPRHKVTEMGQEVTMRCQPILGHNTVFWYRQTMMQGLELLAYFRNRAPLDDSGMPKDRFSAEMPDATLATLKIQPSEPRDSAVYFCASVSGQGAGTPLHFGNGTRLTVT.

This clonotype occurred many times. CDR3 bases: TGTGCCAGCGCCGAAACAAGGAACACTGAAGCTTTCTTT. This sequence encodes CASAETRNTEAFF. V and J are TRBV6-4 and TRBJ1-1; D uncertain. The V gene lost 8 bases and the J gene lost 1 base, with 11 bases spanning the gap. The germline V gene has CDR1 MRHNA and CDR2 SNTAGT. This CDR3 has 13 residues.